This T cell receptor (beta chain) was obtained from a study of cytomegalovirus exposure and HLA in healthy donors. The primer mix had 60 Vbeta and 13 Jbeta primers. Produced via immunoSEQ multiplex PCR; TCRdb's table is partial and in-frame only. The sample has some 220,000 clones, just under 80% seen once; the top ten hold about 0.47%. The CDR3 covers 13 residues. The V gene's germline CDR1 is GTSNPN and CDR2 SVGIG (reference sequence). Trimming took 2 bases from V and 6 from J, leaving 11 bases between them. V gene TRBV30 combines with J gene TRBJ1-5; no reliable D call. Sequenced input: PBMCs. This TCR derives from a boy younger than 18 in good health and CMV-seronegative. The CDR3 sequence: CAWSNLGSQPQHF. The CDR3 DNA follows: TGTGCCTGGAGTAACCTAGGGAGTCAGCCCCAGCATTTT.